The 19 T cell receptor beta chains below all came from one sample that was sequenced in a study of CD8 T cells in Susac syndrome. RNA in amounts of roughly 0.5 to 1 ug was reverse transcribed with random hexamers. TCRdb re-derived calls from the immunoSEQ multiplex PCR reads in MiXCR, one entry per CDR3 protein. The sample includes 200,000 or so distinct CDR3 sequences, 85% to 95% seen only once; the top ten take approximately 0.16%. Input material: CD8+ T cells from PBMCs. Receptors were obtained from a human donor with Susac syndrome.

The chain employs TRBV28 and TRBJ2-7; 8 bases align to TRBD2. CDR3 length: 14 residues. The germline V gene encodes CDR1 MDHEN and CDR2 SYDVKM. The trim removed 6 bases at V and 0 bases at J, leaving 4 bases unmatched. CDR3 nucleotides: TGTGCCAGCAGCGATAGCGGGATCTCCTACGAGCAGTACTTC. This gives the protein CASSDSGISYEQYF.

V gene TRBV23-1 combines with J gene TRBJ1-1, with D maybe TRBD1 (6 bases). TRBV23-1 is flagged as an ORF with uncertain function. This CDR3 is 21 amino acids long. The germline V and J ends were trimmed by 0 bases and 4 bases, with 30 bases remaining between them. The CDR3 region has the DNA TGCGCCAGCAGTCAATCAATTATCGGGGGCCGGGGCTTCGGCGTGGGCACTGAAGCTTTCTTT. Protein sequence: CASSQSIIGGRGFGVGTEAFF.

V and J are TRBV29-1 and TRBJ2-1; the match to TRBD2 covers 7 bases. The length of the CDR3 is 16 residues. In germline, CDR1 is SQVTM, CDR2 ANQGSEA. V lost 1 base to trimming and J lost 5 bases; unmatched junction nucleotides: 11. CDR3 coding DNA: TGCAGCGTTGAAGGGTCCCCAGCGGGGCTTAACAATGAGCAGTTCTTC. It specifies CSVEGSPAGLNNEQFF.

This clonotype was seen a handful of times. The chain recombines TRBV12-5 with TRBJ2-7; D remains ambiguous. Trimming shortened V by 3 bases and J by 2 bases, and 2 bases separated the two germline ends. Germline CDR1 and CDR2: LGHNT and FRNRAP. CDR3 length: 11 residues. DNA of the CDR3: TGTGCTAGTGGTTTCACCTACGAGCAGTACTTC. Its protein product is CASGFTYEQYF.

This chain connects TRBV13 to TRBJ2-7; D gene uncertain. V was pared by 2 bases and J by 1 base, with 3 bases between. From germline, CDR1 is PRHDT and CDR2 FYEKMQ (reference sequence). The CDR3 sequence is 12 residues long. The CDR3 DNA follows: TGTGCCAGCAGCTTATTGTCCTACGAGCAGTACTTC. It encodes CASSLLSYEQYF.

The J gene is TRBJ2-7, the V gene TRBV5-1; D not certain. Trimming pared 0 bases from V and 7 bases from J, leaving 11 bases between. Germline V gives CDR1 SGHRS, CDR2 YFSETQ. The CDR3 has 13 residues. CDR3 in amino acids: CASSLVSGYEQYF. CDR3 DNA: TGCGCCAGCAGCTTGGTATCAGGATATGAGCAGTACTTC.

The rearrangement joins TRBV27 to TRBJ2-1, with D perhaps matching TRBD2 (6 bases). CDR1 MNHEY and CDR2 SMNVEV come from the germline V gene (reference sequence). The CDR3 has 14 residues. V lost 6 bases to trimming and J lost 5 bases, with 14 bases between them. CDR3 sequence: CASRWPSDNNEQFF. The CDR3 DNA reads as TGTGCCAGCAGATGGCCTAGCGACAACAATGAGCAGTTCTTC.

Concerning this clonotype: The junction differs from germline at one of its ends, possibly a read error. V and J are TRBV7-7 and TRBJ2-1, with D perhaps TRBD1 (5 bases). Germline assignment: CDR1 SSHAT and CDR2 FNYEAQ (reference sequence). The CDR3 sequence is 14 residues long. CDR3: CASSPDSSYNEQFF. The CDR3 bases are TGTGCTAGCAGCCCAGACAGCTCCTACAATGAGCAGTTCTTC. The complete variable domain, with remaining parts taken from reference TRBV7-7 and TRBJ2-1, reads GAGVSQSPRYKVTKRGQDVTLRCDPISSHATLYWYQQALGQGPEFLTYFNYEAQPDKSGLPSDRFSAERPEGSISTLTIQRTEQRDSAMYRCASSPDSSYNEQFFGPGTRLTVL.

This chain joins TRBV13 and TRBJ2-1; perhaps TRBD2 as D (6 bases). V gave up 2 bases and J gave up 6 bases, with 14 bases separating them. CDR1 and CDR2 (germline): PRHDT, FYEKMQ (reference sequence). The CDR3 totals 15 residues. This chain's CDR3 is CASSLWGVRLNEQFF. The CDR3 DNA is TGTGCCAGCAGCTTATGGGGGGTCCGTCTCAATGAGCAGTTCTTC.

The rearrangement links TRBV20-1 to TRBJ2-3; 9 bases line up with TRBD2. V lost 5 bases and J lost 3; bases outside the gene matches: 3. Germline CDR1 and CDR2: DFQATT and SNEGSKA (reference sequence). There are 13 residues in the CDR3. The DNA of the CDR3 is TGCAGTGCTGCGGGGGGGGTGACAGATACGCAGTATTTT. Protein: CSAAGGVTDTQYF.

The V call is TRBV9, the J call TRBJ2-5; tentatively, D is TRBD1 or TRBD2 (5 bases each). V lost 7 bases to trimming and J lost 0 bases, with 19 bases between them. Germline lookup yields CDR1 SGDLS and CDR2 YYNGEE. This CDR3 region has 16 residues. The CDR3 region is CASGEGLGEDQETQYF. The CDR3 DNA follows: TGTGCCAGCGGCGAGGGGTTAGGGGAAGACCAAGAGACCCAGTACTTC.

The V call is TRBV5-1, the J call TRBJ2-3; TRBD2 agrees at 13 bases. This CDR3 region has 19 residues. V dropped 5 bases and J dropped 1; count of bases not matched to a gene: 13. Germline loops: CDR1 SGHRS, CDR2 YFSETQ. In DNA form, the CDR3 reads TGCGCCAGCAGTTCCCTTTCCCTCGGACTAGCGGGGGGCACAGATACGCAGTATTTT. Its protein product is CASSSLSLGLAGGTDTQYF.

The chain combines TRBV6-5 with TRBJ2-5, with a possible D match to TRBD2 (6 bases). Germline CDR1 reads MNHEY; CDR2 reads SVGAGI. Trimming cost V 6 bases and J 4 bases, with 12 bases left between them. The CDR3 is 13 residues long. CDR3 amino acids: CASSRDSIETQYF. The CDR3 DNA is TGTGCCAGCAGCCGGGACTCAATAGAGACCCAGTACTTC.

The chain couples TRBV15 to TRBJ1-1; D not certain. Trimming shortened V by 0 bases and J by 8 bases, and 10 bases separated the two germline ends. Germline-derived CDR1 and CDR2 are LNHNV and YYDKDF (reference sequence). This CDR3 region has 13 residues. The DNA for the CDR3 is TGTGCCACCAGCAGAGATCTGGGCAGAGAAGCTTTCTTT. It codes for CATSRDLGREAFF.

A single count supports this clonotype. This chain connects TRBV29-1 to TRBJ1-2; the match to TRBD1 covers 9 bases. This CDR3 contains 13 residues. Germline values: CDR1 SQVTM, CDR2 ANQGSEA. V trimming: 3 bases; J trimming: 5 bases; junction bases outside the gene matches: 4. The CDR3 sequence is CSVEVDRGYGYTF. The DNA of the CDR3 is TGCAGCGTTGAGGTGGACAGGGGTTATGGCTACACCTTC.

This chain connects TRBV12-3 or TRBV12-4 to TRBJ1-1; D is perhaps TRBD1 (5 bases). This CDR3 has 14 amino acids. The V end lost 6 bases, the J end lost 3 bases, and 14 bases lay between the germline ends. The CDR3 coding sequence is TGTGCCAGCAGAATCCAGGGAGGGGACACTGAAGCTTTCTTT. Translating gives CASRIQGGDTEAFF.

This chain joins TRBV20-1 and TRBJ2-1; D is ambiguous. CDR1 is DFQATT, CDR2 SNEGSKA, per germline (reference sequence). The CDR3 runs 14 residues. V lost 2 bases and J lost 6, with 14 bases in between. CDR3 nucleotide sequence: TGCAGTGCTAGAACGCCCGGACCTGTCAATGAGCAGTTCTTC. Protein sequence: CSARTPGPVNEQFF.

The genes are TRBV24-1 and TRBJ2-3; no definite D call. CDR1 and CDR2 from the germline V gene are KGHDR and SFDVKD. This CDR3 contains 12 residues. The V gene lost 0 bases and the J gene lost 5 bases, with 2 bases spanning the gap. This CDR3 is CATSDLEDTQYF. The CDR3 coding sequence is TGTGCCACCAGTGATTTGGAAGATACGCAGTATTTT.

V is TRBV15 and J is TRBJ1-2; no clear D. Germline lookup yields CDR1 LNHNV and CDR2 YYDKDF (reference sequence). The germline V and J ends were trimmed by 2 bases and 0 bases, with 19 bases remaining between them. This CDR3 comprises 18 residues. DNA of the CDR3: TGTGCCACCAGCAGATTCCCTCGGGTCGTAAGATCTAACTATGGCTACACCTTC. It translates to CATSRFPRVVRSNYGYTF.